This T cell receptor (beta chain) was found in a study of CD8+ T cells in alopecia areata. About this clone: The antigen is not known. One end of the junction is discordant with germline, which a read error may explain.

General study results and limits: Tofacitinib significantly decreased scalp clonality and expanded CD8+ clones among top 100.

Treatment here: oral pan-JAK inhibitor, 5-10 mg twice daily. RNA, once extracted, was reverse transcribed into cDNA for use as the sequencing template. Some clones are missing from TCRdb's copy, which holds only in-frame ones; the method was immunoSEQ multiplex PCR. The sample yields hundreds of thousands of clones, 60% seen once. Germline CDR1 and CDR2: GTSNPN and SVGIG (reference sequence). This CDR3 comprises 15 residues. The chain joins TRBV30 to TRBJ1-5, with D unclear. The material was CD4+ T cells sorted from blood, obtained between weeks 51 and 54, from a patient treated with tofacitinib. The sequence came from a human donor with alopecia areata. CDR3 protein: CAWSVPGLRKQPQHF. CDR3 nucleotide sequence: TGTGCCTGGAGTGTTCCTGGACTACGCAAACAGCCCCAGCATTTT.